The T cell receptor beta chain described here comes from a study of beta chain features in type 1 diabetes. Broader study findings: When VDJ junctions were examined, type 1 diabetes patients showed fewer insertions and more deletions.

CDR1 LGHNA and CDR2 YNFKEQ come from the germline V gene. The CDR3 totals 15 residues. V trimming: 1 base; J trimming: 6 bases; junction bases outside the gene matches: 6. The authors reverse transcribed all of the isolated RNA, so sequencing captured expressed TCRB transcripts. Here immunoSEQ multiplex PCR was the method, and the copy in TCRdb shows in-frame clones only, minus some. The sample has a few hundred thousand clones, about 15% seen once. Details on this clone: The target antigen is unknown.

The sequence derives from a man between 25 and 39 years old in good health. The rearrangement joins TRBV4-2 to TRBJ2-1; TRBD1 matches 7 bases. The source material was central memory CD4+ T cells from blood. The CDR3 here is CASSQASSGGNEQFF. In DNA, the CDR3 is TGTGCCAGCAGCCAAGCCAGTTCAGGGGGCAATGAGCAGTTCTTC.